This record concerns one TCR beta chain sequence. These data originate in a study of blood T cell repertoires in COVID-19. Study as a whole: The samples span acute and convalescent COVID-19 from the United States, Italy and Spain. T cells, B-cell-depleted T cells, or PBMCs supplied cDNA or gDNA.

CDR1 is MDHEN, CDR2 SYDVKM, per germline. With 9 bases clipped from V and 6 bases from J, the junction kept 11 bases outside the gene matches. The CDR3 consists of 14 residues. As handled by the study authors: Quantification of nucleated cells was approximated via reference gene primer amplification. Repertoires were generated with immunoSEQ multiplex PCR, while TCRdb's copy carries only in-frame clones and drops some. That table supplies the V and J calls and clone size; D and trimming were determined from the DNA. This table has fewer than 70,000 clones, roughly nine tenths appearing once. The chain has TRBV28 and TRBJ1-5, with 7 bases aligning to TRBD1. This sequence was found in a woman aged 70-85 years with active COVID-19. Source material: peripheral blood. CDR3 sequence: CASGRQGVTQPQHF. The CDR3 region has the DNA TGTGCCAGTGGTCGACAGGGAGTCACTCAGCCCCAGCATTTT.